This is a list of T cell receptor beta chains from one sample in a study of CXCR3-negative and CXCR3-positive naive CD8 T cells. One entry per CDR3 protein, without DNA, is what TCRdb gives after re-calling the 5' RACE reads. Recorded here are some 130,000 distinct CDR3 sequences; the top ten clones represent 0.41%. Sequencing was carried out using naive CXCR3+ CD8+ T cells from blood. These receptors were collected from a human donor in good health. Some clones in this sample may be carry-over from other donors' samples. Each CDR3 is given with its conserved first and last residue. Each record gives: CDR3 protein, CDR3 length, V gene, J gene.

CASSLEGPDSYNSPLHF	17	TRBV5-1	TRBJ1-6
CASSHKPGPSYEQYF	15	TRBV3-1	TRBJ2-7
CSVVQGTDTQYF	12	TRBV29-1	TRBJ2-3
CASREVPGLARREDNEQFF	19	TRBV6-1	TRBJ2-1
CASSIVLGGSSYNEQFF	17	TRBV19	TRBJ2-1
CASSQGQVEDQPQHF	15	TRBV7-9	TRBJ1-5
CASSLSPSGRWTGELFF	17	TRBV7-3	TRBJ2-2
CASSFYRTDYEQYF	14	TRBV6-2/TRBV6-3	TRBJ2-7
CASSGLGQRETQYF	14	TRBV2	TRBJ2-5
CASSDAGVGYEQYF	14	TRBV2	TRBJ2-7
CASSFPSAGDEQFF	14	TRBV12-3/TRBV12-4	TRBJ2-1
CASSQVSSGSYEQYF	15	TRBV4-1	TRBJ2-7
CASSLEQGNQPQHF	14	TRBV7-9	TRBJ1-5
CASRLPGYEQYF	12	TRBV28	TRBJ2-7
CAILDGLTYEQYF	13	TRBV10-3	TRBJ2-7
CAGSLRDRSTDTQYF	15	TRBV5-1	TRBJ2-3
CASSSVLAPDTQYF	14	TRBV3-1	TRBJ2-3
CASSPGQSNTGELFF	15	TRBV6-5	TRBJ2-2
CASSLTGGNTGELFF	15	TRBV7-3	TRBJ2-2
CASTQGQLNYSYTF	14	TRBV12-3/TRBV12-4	TRBJ1-2
CASSYVGLAGGPQIYEQFF	19	TRBV6-6	TRBJ2-1
CASSSHALLTTYEQYF	16	TRBV6-2/TRBV6-3	TRBJ2-7
CASSPLRTGELFF	13	TRBV7-9	TRBJ2-2
CASSLYPRQRSYNEQFF	17	TRBV12-3/TRBV12-4	TRBJ2-1
CASSDRGGAHNEQFF	15	TRBV7-9	TRBJ2-1
CASSLLPSADEQFF	14	TRBV5-6	TRBJ2-1
CSVEPRDGDNEQFF	14	TRBV29-1	TRBJ2-1
CAGRDSYTDTQYF	13	TRBV4-2	TRBJ2-3
CASSPTALSYEQYF	14	TRBV28	TRBJ2-7
CASSIVWTSDNEQFF	15	TRBV19	TRBJ2-1
CSGEQGYQETQYF	13	TRBV29-1	TRBJ2-5
CASSLEGLGTGWHEQFF	17	TRBV5-1	TRBJ2-1
CSARDPQGSHNEQFF	15	TRBV20-1	TRBJ2-1
CASSRTGVYNEQFF	14	TRBV19	TRBJ2-1
CASSLRGLGQPQHF	14	TRBV28	TRBJ1-5
CASSFGTGTTYEQYF	15	TRBV12-3/TRBV12-4	TRBJ2-7
CASSLRHGLNTGELFF	16	TRBV4-1	TRBJ2-2
CASSLASGSVPGEQYF	16	TRBV28	TRBJ2-7
CASSFGLADYEQYF	14	TRBV7-2	TRBJ2-7
CASSLDVLPSGANVLTF	17	TRBV11-2	TRBJ2-6
CASSLGAGRETQYF	14	TRBV11-3	TRBJ2-5
CASSPLKNHEQFF	13	TRBV27	TRBJ2-1
CASSTSRDSEETQYF	15	TRBV7-9	TRBJ2-5
CASSSPWGPSYEQYF	15	TRBV11-2	TRBJ2-7
CASSIPQGAGYEQYF	15	TRBV7-9	TRBJ2-7
CASSRFSTDPASVNEQFF	18	TRBV27	TRBJ2-1
CSVLRNYEQYF	11	TRBV29-1	TRBJ2-7
CASSLVAPYTDTQYF	15	TRBV7-9	TRBJ2-3
CASSQAYRAEQFF	13	TRBV4-3	TRBJ2-1
CASSEWTPGELFF	13	TRBV25-1	TRBJ2-2
CASSFRMTYTSTDTQYF	17	TRBV6-2/TRBV6-3	TRBJ2-3
CASSLAGFVDIQYF	14	TRBV12-3/TRBV12-4	TRBJ2-4